Listed below are T cell receptor beta chains from one sample, sequenced in a study of blood T cell repertoires in COVID-19. Libraries were prepared by immunoSEQ multiplex PCR; TCRdb keeps only in-frame clonotypes and omits some of them. Of fewer than 150,000 clones in the sample, 88% were seen once. Sequencing was carried out using peripheral blood. The receptors were sampled from a man over 45 with active or convalescent COVID-19. Each CDR3 is given with its conserved first and last residue. A D gene is named only where the DNA matches it firmly. Clone size is given for some rows only: seen once, a few or many times, or a class if the clone is expanded.

cdr3_nt,cdr3_aa,v_call,clone_size,d_call,j_call
TGCGCCAGCAGCCACCGACAGGATAGCTCCTACAATGAGCAGTTCTTC,CASSHRQDSSYNEQFF,TRBV5-1,-,-,TRBJ2-1
TGTGCCAGCAGCTTAGAAGGGGGCTACGAGCAGTACTTC,CASSLEGGYEQYF,TRBV7-9,-,-,TRBJ2-7
TGTGCCAGCAGCCCTGAAGCGGGAGGGGTAACAGATACGCAGTATTTT,CASSPEAGGVTDTQYF,TRBV11-2,-,TRBD2,TRBJ2-3
TGTGCCAGCAGCCCAGGGTTTGATCAGCCCCAGCATTTT,CASSPGFDQPQHF,TRBV28,-,-,TRBJ1-5
TGTGCCAGCAGTTACTCTACAGGGAACACTGAAGCTTTCTTT,CASSYSTGNTEAFF,TRBV6-5,-,-,TRBJ1-1
TGTGCCAGCAGTTTAACGGAGCGGACTAATGAAAAACTGTTTTTT,CASSLTERTNEKLFF,TRBV6-2/TRBV6-3,-,-,TRBJ1-4
TGTGCTAGTGGTATCCGCGACAGATACTACGAGCAGTACTTC,CASGIRDRYYEQYF,TRBV12-5,-,-,TRBJ2-7
TGTGCCAGCAGCTCCCGGGCACGGGAGATCACAGATACGCAGTATTTT,CASSSRAREITDTQYF,TRBV7-3,once,-,TRBJ2-3
TGTGCCAGCAGCCCACAGCCTGGAAACACCATATATTTT,CASSPQPGNTIYF,TRBV14,-,-,TRBJ1-3
TGTGCCAGTGGCCTAGCGGGAGTGGATACGCAGTATTTT,CASGLAGVDTQYF,TRBV27,-,TRBD2,TRBJ2-3
TGTGCCAGCAGAGAGGGAGACTCTGGAAACACCATATATTTT,CASREGDSGNTIYF,TRBV9,few,-,TRBJ1-3
TGTGCCAGCAGTCAGGCCCTGGGCGGGACCTCCTACAATGAGCAGTTCTTC,CASSQALGGTSYNEQFF,TRBV28,-,-,TRBJ2-1
TGCGCCAGCAGACAGGGCCAGGGAAACTATGGCTACACCTTC,CASRQGQGNYGYTF,TRBV10-2,-,-,TRBJ1-2
TGTGCCAGCAGCCCCACAGGGGGGGCAAACATTCAGTACTTC,CASSPTGGANIQYF,TRBV28,-,-,TRBJ2-4
TGTGCCAGCAGCGTAGTGGTAGCGGGAGAGGATGAGCAGTTCTTC,CASSVVVAGEDEQFF,TRBV9,once,TRBD2,TRBJ2-1
TGCAGCGTTGTAGGCAGGGGGATCCATGAGCAGTTCTTC,CSVVGRGIHEQFF,TRBV29-1,-,TRBD1,TRBJ2-1
TGTGCCAGCACACTAGGGGAGGGCACTGAAGCTTTCTTT,CASTLGEGTEAFF,TRBV2,-,-,TRBJ1-1